The sequence of this T cell receptor beta chain was determined in a study of OX40 agonist ivuxolimab in advanced cancers. For the study at large: Intravenous ivuxolimab at 0.01 to 10 mg/kg was given to patients every 2 weeks. Patients receiving dose escalation had hepatocellular carcinoma, melanoma, renal cell or head and neck cancer. Whole-study findings and limits: Nonresponders included some who also had low normalized T-cell clonal expansion. Patients who responded partially at 0.1-3.0 mg/kg showed clonal expansion ranking among the lowest.

With respect to this clone: No antigen is known for it.

Germline values: CDR1 WSHSY, CDR2 SAAADI. Trimming at V came to 6 bases and at J to 1 base, leaving 7 bases not matched to a gene. CDR3 length equals 15 residues. The data were produced by immunoSEQ multiplex PCR, yet TCRdb's version contains in-frame clones alone and is incomplete. The table shows some 70,000 clones, with about 86% occurring only once. Here the sequenced sample was CD4+ or CD8+ T cells sorted from blood, taken in a trial of the OX40 agonist ivuxolimab. The chain carries TRBV10-2 and TRBJ2-3; the match to TRBD2 covers 7 bases. The receptor was isolated from an adult with an advanced solid tumor such as melanoma, head and neck, liver or kidney cancer. In nucleotides, the CDR3 is TGCGCCAGCAGGAGGGCGAGCGGGGGCACAGATACGCAGTATTTT. Translated: CASRRASGGTDTQYF.